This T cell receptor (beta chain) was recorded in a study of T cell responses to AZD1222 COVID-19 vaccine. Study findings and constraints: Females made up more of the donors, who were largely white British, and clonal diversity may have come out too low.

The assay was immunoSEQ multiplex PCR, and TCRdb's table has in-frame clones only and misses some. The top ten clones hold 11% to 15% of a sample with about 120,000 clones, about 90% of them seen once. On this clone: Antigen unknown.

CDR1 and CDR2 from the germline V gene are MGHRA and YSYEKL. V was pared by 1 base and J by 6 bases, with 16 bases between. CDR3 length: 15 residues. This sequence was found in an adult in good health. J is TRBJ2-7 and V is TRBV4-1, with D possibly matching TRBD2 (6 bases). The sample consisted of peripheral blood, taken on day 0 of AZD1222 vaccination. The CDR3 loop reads CASSQAPGLVSEQYF. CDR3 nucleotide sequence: TGCGCCAGCAGCCAAGCTCCGGGACTTGTTTCCGAGCAGTACTTC.